The entry that follows covers one TCR beta chain sequence. These data belong to a study of cytomegalovirus exposure and HLA in healthy donors. Primers included in the PCR were 60 Vbeta and 13 Jbeta primers. The repertoire was sequenced with immunoSEQ multiplex PCR; TCRdb's copy has only in-frame clones and lacks some. The table has about 170,000 clones, about 76% seen once. Germline CDR1 reads MNHNS; CDR2 reads SASEGT. This CDR3 is built from 14 residues. J gave up 6 bases and V 8 bases, and 12 bases lay outside the gene matches. The chain is built from TRBV6-1 and TRBJ2-7, with 8 bases that match TRBD2. The receptor was derived from a woman aged 18-30 years in good health and CMV-seropositive. The sample taken for sequencing was PBMCs. The CDR3 nucleotides read TGTGCCAGCGTTAGCGGGGACCTTCCCCTCGAGCAGTACTTC. Protein: CASVSGDLPLEQYF.